The 24 T cell receptor beta chains in this list originate from one sample, sequenced in a study of CD8 T cells in ankylosing spondylitis. MiXCR, applied by TCRdb to the 5' RACE reads, yields one record per CDR3 protein. This table has 250,000 or so distinct CDR3 sequences, roughly 10% appearing once. The specimen was blood, either unsorted or a sorted T cell fraction (not recorded which). The receptors here all came from a male donor with ankylosing spondylitis or in good health (not recorded which).

This clonotype was seen repeatedly, ten times or more. The gene calls are TRBV6-5 and TRBJ2-1; TRBD1 agrees at 10 bases. The CDR3 spans 17 residues. Germline lookup yields CDR1 MNHEY and CDR2 SVGAGI. V was clipped by 0 bases and J by 4 bases; unmatched bases: 6. The DNA of the CDR3 is TGTGCCAGCAGTTACTCGAGGGACAGGGGTCAATACAATGAGCAGTTCTTC. The encoded protein is CASSYSRDRGQYNEQFF.

This clonotype was detected many times. The CDR3 sequence is CASSEASRSSYEQYF. Here the CDR3 DNA reads TGTGCCAGCAGTGAAGCTTCCCGGAGCTCCTACGAGCAGTACTTC. This chain uses TRBV6-1 with TRBJ2-7; D gene unclear. Trimming took off 0 bases at V and 0 bases at J, with 9 bases between the two ends. The length of the CDR3 is 15 residues. Germline V gene data show CDR1 as MNHNS and CDR2 as SASEGT.

This clonotype was picked up a small number of times. This chain joins TRBV2 and TRBJ2-7; no clear D gene. This CDR3 comprises 16 residues. The V and J ends lost 2 bases and 0 bases respectively, with 14 bases between them. The germline V gene encodes CDR1 SNHLY and CDR2 FYNNEI. This CDR3 reads CASSEFGPLSSYEQYF. CDR3 DNA sequence: TGTGCCAGCAGTGAATTTGGGCCCTTAAGCTCCTACGAGCAGTACTTC.

This clonotype was observed many times. V usage is TRBV5-1 and J usage is TRBJ2-7; weak D call: TRBD1 (5 bases). CDR1 is SGHRS, CDR2 YFSETQ, per germline. The CDR3 length is 15 residues. V was trimmed by 1 base and J by 0 bases, leaving 11 bases between them. The CDR3 here is CASSLFDSSSYEQYF. Written as DNA, the CDR3 is TGCGCCAGCAGCTTGTTCGACAGTAGCTCCTACGAGCAGTACTTC.

A remark on this clonotype: Just one base apart from a much larger clone, this may be a read error. This chain connects TRBV5-1 to TRBJ2-2, with a possible D match to TRBD2 (5 bases). The CDR3 extends over 14 amino acids. Per germline, CDR1 SGHRS and CDR2 YFSETQ. CDR3: CASSSTLGSGVLFF. In DNA form, the CDR3 reads TGCGCCAGCAGCTCAACCCTCGGTTCCGGGGTGCTGTTTTTT.

This clonotype has a count of ten or more. This chain uses TRBV15 with TRBJ2-1; TRBD1 agrees at 10 bases. The CDR3 is 14 residues long. CDR1 is LNHNV and CDR2 is YYDKDF in the germline V gene (reference sequence). J lost 5 bases, V lost 3 bases, and 1 base had no gene match. The CDR3 protein is CATSRGQGNNEQFF. CDR3 DNA sequence: TGTGCCACCAGCAGGGGACAGGGGAACAATGAGCAGTTCTTC.

This clonotype was recorded a few times. V is TRBV3-1 and J is TRBJ2-1; no definite D call. CDR1 is LGHDT and CDR2 is YNNKEL in the germline V gene (reference sequence). This CDR3 has 14 residues. V was trimmed by 1 base and J by 7 bases, leaving 11 bases between them. DNA of the CDR3: TGTGCCAGCAGCCAAGTGTCCAGGTCGAATGAGCAGTTCTTC. Protein sequence: CASSQVSRSNEQFF.

In this sample, this clonotype turned up many times. CDR3 nucleotide sequence: TGCAGTGCTATAACCGGGACAGGGTCCTACGAGCAGTACTTC. It specifies CSAITGTGSYEQYF. The chain has TRBV20-1 and TRBJ2-7, with TRBD1 matching 9 bases. The CDR3 loop spans 14 amino acids. The V segment lost 4 bases and the J segment 1 base; nucleotides outside the gene matches: 5. Germline CDR1 reads DFQATT; CDR2 reads SNEGSKA (reference sequence).

This chain joins TRBV7-2 and TRBJ2-3; the match to TRBD2 covers 8 bases. Germline CDR1 reads SGHTA; CDR2 reads FQGNSA. The CDR3 spans 16 residues. V lost 2 bases, J lost 5 bases, and 9 bases stayed unmatched. CDR3 region: CASSLRWREAVDTQYF. CDR3 nucleotide sequence: TGTGCCAGCAGCTTACGATGGCGGGAGGCAGTAGATACGCAGTATTTT.

This sequence joins TRBV5-1 and TRBJ2-1; tentative D call: TRBD2 (5 bases). There are 18 residues in the CDR3. Germline V gene sequence: CDR1 SGHRS, CDR2 YFSETQ. V lost 4 bases, J lost 3 bases, and 23 bases lay in between. CDR3 sequence (DNA): TGCGCCAGCAGCCGCCCTTTACTTGGGAGATGGAACTACAATGAGCAGTTCTTC. The encoded protein is CASSRPLLGRWNYNEQFF.

This clonotype showed up many times. This chain uses TRBV7-3 with TRBJ2-2; no clear D. V gave up 2 bases and J gave up 6 bases, with 16 bases separating them. This CDR3 spans 16 amino acids. CDR1 SGHTA and CDR2 FQGTGA come from the germline V gene. Here the CDR3 reads CASSLASVRLAGELFF. In DNA form, the CDR3 reads TGTGCCAGCAGCTTAGCCTCGGTCCGGCTCGCCGGGGAGCTGTTTTTT.

The J gene is TRBJ2-2, the V gene TRBV12-3 or TRBV12-4; 8 bases fit TRBD1. The CDR3 spans 15 residues. Losses at the gene ends were 4 bases for V and 5 bases for J; bases not matched to a gene: 6. CDR3 protein: CASSSRDRRTGELFF. CDR3 DNA: TGTGCCAGCAGTTCCCGGGACAGGCGGACCGGGGAGCTGTTTTTT.

This clonotype occurred many times. The chain has TRBV20-1 and TRBJ2-5; no firm D call. This CDR3 contains 14 residues. Trimming removed 6 bases from V and 2 bases from J, with 16 bases in between. Germline CDR1 reads DFQATT; CDR2 reads SNEGSKA (reference sequence). The CDR3 sequence is CSAKPVLGQETQYF. Written as DNA, the CDR3 is TGCAGTGCAAAACCCGTCCTAGGGCAAGAGACCCAGTACTTC.

In this sample, this clonotype turned up many times. This chain links TRBV15 with TRBJ2-1; D may be TRBD2 (5 bases). There are 15 residues in the CDR3. Trimming left V 0 bases short and J 5 bases short, with 11 bases between. Germline V gene lookup returns CDR1 LNHNV and CDR2 YYDKDF (reference sequence). The CDR3 sequence: CATSRDTASHNEQFF. The CDR3 DNA reads as TGTGCCACCAGCAGAGATACAGCTAGCCACAATGAGCAGTTCTTC.

This clonotype was detected only a few times. The chain joins TRBV9 to TRBJ2-5; 7 nucleotides agree with TRBD2. With V trimmed by 0 bases and J by 4 bases, 6 bases remained unmatched. The V gene's germline CDR1 is SGDLS and CDR2 YYNGEE. The CDR3 is 15 amino acids. The CDR3 spells CASSVALAEGETQYF. The CDR3 bases are TGTGCCAGCAGCGTAGCGCTAGCGGAGGGAGAGACCCAGTACTTC.

This clonotype turned up a few times. The V gene is TRBV28, the J gene TRBJ2-7; 13 bases align to TRBD2. Germline CDR1 reads MDHEN; CDR2 reads SYDVKM. The CDR3 contains 16 residues. The J segment lost 3 bases and the V segment lost 5 bases, leaving 7 bases of the junction unmatched. The CDR3 sequence is CASSPRTSGSFYEQYF. The CDR3 DNA reads TGTGCCAGCAGTCCGCGGACTAGCGGGAGTTTCTACGAGCAGTACTTC.

Remarks on this clonotype: A much larger clonotype is one base distant, so this may be a read error. J is TRBJ2-7 and V is TRBV25-1; D not certain. This CDR3 contains 12 residues. Germline V CDR1 and CDR2: MGHDK, SYGVNS. CDR3 region: CTSSESSNEQYF. In nucleotides, the CDR3 is TGTACCAGCAGTGAATCATCTAACGAGCAGTACTTC.

This clonotype was observed at least ten times. The chain recombines TRBV5-1 with TRBJ2-1; 7 bases map to TRBD2. V lost 7 bases and J lost 3; bases outside the gene matches: 16. The length of the CDR3 is 17 residues. CDR1 is SGHRS and CDR2 is YFSETQ in the germline V gene. The CDR3 DNA reads TGCGCCAGCGCTCGCGCTACTCGGGACTACGTCTACAATGAGCAGTTCTTC. As protein: CASARATRDYVYNEQFF.

This clonotype was detected ten times or more. The chain combines TRBV6-1 with TRBJ1-1; no clear D gene. V lost 4 bases and J 1 base, leaving 16 bases between the germline ends. The CDR3 has 16 residues. Germline V gene data show CDR1 as MNHNS and CDR2 as SASEGT. As DNA, the CDR3 is TGTGCCAGCAGTGGAAGGAGATCCAGCGGGAACACTGAAGCTTTCTTT. Residues: CASSGRRSSGNTEAFF.

V usage is TRBV30 and J usage is TRBJ1-1; D might be TRBD1 (6 bases). Trimming pared 5 bases from V and 11 bases from J, leaving 15 bases between. The CDR3 runs 11 residues. Germline CDR1 is GTSNPN and CDR2 is SVGIG (reference sequence). DNA for the CDR3: TGTGCCTGGGTGGGACAAGGAGCGGCTTTCTTT. This gives the protein CAWVGQGAAFF.

This clonotype was picked up many times. This chain's CDR3 is CATSRGTGSSYEQYF. In DNA form, the CDR3 reads TGTGCCACCAGCAGGGGGACGGGTAGCTCCTACGAGCAGTACTTC. The chain employs TRBV15 and TRBJ2-7; D might be TRBD1 or TRBD2, each matching 5 bases. The V gene lost 3 bases and the J gene lost 0 bases, with 12 bases spanning the gap. The V gene's germline CDR1 is LNHNV and CDR2 YYDKDF (reference sequence). The CDR3 is made up of 15 amino acids.

The genes are TRBV29-1 and TRBJ1-2; 8 bases align to TRBD1. The CDR3 is 12 amino acids. Trimming at V came to 3 bases and at J to 6 bases, leaving 3 bases not matched to a gene. Germline CDR1 SQVTM, CDR2 ANQGSEA. CDR3 nucleotide sequence: TGCAGCGTTGAGGACAGGGCTGATGGCTACACCTTC. Translation gives CSVEDRADGYTF.

The chain recombines TRBV6-1 with TRBJ2-4, with 13 bases matching TRBD2. The CDR3 covers 19 residues. Germline V lookup: CDR1 MNHNS, CDR2 SASEGT. The J segment lost 9 bases and the V segment lost 5 bases, leaving 19 bases of the junction unmatched. The CDR3 bases are TGTGCCAGCAGTTCCGGACAGAGAGGACTAGCGGGAGCGGTTACCATTCAGTACTTC. It translates to CASSSGQRGLAGAVTIQYF.

This clonotype was recorded a few times. The chain has TRBV11-2 and TRBJ2-3; 10 nucleotides match TRBD1. The CDR3 extends over 14 amino acids. CDR1 and CDR2 (germline): SGHAT, FQNNGV. The V and J ends lost 5 bases and 6 bases, in that order; junction bases with no gene match: 5. CDR3 nucleotide sequence: TGTGCCAGCAGCCTCCGGGACAGGGGCGATACGCAGTATTTT. Residues: CASSLRDRGDTQYF.